This TCR beta chain was sequenced in a study of shared clonotypes between healthy human individuals. Here immunoSEQ multiplex PCR was the method, and the copy in TCRdb shows in-frame clones only, minus some. The sample has roughly 2 million clones; roughly 94% are singletons. J lost 9 bases, V lost 3 bases, and 12 bases had no gene match. The length of the CDR3 is 16 residues. From germline, CDR1 is SGDLS and CDR2 YYNGEE. Sequencing was carried out using naive CD4+ T cells sorted from blood. Subset noted: CD45RA+ positively selected. V usage is TRBV9 and J usage is TRBJ1-6; 7 bases line up with TRBD1. This clonotype originated in a man younger than 35 in good health. The CDR3 sequence is CASSASQGEGSSPLHF. The CDR3 DNA reads as TGTGCCAGCAGCGCGTCCCAGGGGGAGGGAAGTTCACCCCTCCACTTT. Supplemented by reference TRBV9 and TRBJ1-6, the full variable domain reads DSGVTQTPKHLITATGQRVTLRCSPRSGDLSVYWYQQSLDQGLQFLIQYYNGEERAKGNILERFSAQQFPDLHSELNLSSLELGDSALYFCASSASQGEGSSPLHFGNGTRLTVT.